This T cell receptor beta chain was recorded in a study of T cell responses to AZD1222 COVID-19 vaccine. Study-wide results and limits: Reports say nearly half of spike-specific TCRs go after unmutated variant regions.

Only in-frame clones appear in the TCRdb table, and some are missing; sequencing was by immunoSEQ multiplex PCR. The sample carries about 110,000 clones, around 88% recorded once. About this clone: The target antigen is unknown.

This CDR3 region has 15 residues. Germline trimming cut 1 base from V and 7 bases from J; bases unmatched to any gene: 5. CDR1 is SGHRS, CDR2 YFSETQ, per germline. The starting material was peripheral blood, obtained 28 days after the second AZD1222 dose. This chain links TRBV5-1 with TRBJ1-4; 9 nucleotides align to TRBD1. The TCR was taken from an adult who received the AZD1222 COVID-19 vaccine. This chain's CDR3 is CASSLTGTGSEKLFF. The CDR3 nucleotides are TGCGCCAGCAGCTTGACCGGGACAGGGAGTGAAAAACTGTTTTTT.